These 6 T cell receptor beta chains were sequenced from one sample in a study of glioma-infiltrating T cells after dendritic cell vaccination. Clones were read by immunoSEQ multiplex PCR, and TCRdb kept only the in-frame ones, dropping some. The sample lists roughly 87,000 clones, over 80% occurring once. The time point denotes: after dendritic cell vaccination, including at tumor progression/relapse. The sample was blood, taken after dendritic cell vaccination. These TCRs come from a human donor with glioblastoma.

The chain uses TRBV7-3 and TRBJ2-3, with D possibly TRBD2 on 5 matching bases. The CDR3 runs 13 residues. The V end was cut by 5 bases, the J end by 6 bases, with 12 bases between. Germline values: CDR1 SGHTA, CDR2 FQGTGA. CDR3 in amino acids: CASSTRSGDTQYF. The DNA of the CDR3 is TGTGCCAGCAGCACACGGAGCGGCGATACGCAGTATTTT.

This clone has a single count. CDR3 DNA: TGTGCCAGCAGCTTGACAGATACCTATGGCTACACCTTC. Translated, it gives CASSLTDTYGYTF. J is TRBJ1-2 and V is TRBV5-4, with no clear D. The CDR3 is made up of 13 amino acids. Looked up from germline, CDR1 is SGHNT and CDR2 is YYREEE (reference sequence). V lost 1 base to trimming and J lost 4 bases, with 8 bases between them.

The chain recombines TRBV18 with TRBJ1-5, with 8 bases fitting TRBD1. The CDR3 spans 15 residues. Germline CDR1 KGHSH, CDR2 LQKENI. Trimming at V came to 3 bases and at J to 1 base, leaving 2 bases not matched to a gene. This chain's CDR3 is CASSPGQASNQPQHF. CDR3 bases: TGTGCCAGCTCACCGGGACAGGCGAGCAATCAGCCCCAGCATTTT.

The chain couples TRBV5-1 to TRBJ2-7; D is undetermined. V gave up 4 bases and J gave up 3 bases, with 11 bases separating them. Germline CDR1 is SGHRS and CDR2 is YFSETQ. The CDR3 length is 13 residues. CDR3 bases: TGCGCCAGCAGCCCTGAGGTCCGCTACGAGCAGTACTTC. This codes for CASSPEVRYEQYF.

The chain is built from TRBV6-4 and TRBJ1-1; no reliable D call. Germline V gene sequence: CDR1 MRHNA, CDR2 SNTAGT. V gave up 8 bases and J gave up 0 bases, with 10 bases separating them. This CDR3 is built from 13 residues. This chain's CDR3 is CASRETVNTEAFF. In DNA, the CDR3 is TGTGCCAGCCGCGAAACCGTGAACACTGAAGCTTTCTTT.

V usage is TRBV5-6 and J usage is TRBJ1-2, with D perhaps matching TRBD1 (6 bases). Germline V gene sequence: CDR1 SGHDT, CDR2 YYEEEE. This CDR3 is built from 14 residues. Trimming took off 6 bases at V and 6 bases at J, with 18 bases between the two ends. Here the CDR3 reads CASTLGRGADGYTF. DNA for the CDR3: TGTGCCAGCACCCTGGGGCGGGGGGCGGATGGCTACACCTTC.